This TCR beta chain was identified during a study of T-cell memory formation after mild COVID-19 (dated by TCRdb to about 2021). Some background on the complete study: TCR sequence clusters from the two donors were found to be largely donor specific. In two donors, T-cell clones that expanded and contracted after mild COVID-19 were tracked by sequencing TCRalpha and TCRbeta repertoires over time. Two young, previously healthy adult volunteers, one female and one male, were included in the cohort. Findings and caveats that apply to the study as a whole: The second-wave clones that peaked on day 37 were not confirmed to be SARS-CoV-2 specific. The study included only a couple of mild cases, and larger cohorts that include severe cases with pre-infection samples were judged to be necessary. Some responding clones were detected in pre-infection memory, suggesting pre-existing cross-reactive memory T cells joined the SARS-CoV-2 response. Contracting CD4+ clones were located mainly in the CM and EM memory subsets, whereas CD8+ clones were found to be enriched in EMRA. Balanced CD4/CD8 phenotypes were observed for clones contracting from day 15 to 85, whereas a bias towards CD4+ was observed for a second wave of clones expanding from day 15 to 37.

TCRdb records Illumina NovaSeq 6000 as the sequencer. cDNA libraries for TCRalpha and TCRbeta were prepared by 5'RACE using constant-segment primers, with sample barcodes and unique molecular identifiers added. Trizol reagent was used to extract RNA from every sample. Amplification of the libraries took two PCR steps, and the second step added a second sample barcode plus Illumina TruSeq adapters. Libraries were sequenced on an Illumina NovaSeq with 2 x 150 bp paired-end reads. The study's processing was this. Reads were demultiplexed and collapsed into UMI-guided consensus sequences with migec v1.2.7. Using mixcr v2.1.11, UMI consensuses were aligned to TRA and TRB V and J templates and then assembled into clonotypes. A clonotype was counted as expanded or contracted only if both edgeR and NoisET called the change significant, with noise models trained on biological replicates. For edgeR calls, a false discovery rate-adjusted p below 0.01 and a log2 fold-change threshold of 1 were applied. As an exploratory analysis of dynamics, PCA with hierarchical clustering was applied to max-normalized trajectories of the 1000 most abundant clonotypes. Separately sequenced CD4+ and CD8+ repertoires were used to assign the CD4 or CD8 phenotype of responding clones. TCRdb trimmed the raw reads at Q25, called clones with MiXCR and kept productive beta chains. Under each unique CDR3 protein, matching rows form one entry showing the most common genes and DNA. The V and J calls were determined by TCRdb, not by the authors. Within this sample are about 600,000 distinct CDR3 sequences, with about a fifth of them counted one time only. The top ten clonotypes cover about 8.2% of the sample.

A note on this clonotype: The specificity of this receptor is unknown. Per-base quality was not reported, and no clone a single base away is much larger than it.

PBMCs were isolated by Ficoll-Paque density gradient centrifugation. Sequenced input: PBMCs or a T cell subset sorted from them (not recorded which). The sequence was obtained from an adult woman who had mild COVID-19 (a few samples of this study predate the infection). The sample titles of this study are shuffled in the database, so cell type and time point are left out; the donor was told from shared clones.

The encoded CDR3 is CASTLGGKGTEAFF. At the DNA level, the sequence is TGTGCCAGTACCCTTGGAGGGAAGGGCACTGAAGCTTTCTTT. The chain is encoded by TRBV19 joined to TRBJ1-1; the D gene identity is not certain. The cysteine opens and the phenylalanine closes a CDR3 of 14 amino acids. CDR3 DNA is the only sequence kept; it has 42 bases, read in frame from the first base. From a lookup of the germline V gene (reference sequence), CDR1 and CDR2 are LNHDA and SQIVND. V gives up 7 bases and J gives up 4 bases, and the segment between their germline ends measures 16 bases. With the rest looked up from the reference TRBV19 and TRBJ1-1 genes rather than sequenced, the full variable domain is DGGITQSPKYLFRKEGQNVTLSCEQNLNHDAMYWYRQDPGQGLRLIYYSQIVNDFQKGDIAEGYSVSREKKESFPLTVTSAQKNPTAFYLCASTLGGKGTEAFFGQGTRLTVV.